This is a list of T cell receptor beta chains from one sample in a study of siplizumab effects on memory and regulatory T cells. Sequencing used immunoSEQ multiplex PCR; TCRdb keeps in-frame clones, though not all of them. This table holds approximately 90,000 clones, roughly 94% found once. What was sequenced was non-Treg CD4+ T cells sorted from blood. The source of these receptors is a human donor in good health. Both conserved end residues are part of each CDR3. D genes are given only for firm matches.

CDR3aa: CASSPGTLNTEAFF
j_gene: TRBJ1-1
d_gene: -
v_gene: TRBV19

CDR3aa: CASSFRGGSSYNEQFF
j_gene: TRBJ2-1
d_gene: TRBD2
v_gene: TRBV7-2

CDR3aa: CASSPNSGDGYTF
j_gene: TRBJ1-2
d_gene: -
v_gene: TRBV18

CDR3aa: CASSQVGRNIQYF
j_gene: TRBJ2-4
d_gene: -
v_gene: TRBV14

CDR3aa: CASSMGQPSSYEQYF
j_gene: TRBJ2-7
d_gene: TRBD1
v_gene: TRBV5-1

CDR3aa: CATSVGGPASTDTQYF
j_gene: TRBJ2-3
d_gene: -
v_gene: TRBV5-4

CDR3aa: CASGLSAGLAFF
j_gene: TRBJ1-1
d_gene: -
v_gene: TRBV12-5

CDR3aa: CASSLESSTYEQYF
j_gene: TRBJ2-7
d_gene: -
v_gene: TRBV5-4

CDR3aa: CASSIMVQTGQNTEAFF
j_gene: TRBJ1-1
d_gene: -
v_gene: TRBV19

CDR3aa: CATKDGTTNEKLFF
j_gene: TRBJ1-4
d_gene: -
v_gene: TRBV10-3

CDR3aa: CASSPGGANEKLFF
j_gene: TRBJ1-4
d_gene: -
v_gene: TRBV6-6

CDR3aa: CASSSSDGERHGYTF
j_gene: TRBJ1-2
d_gene: -
v_gene: TRBV6-6

CDR3aa: CASSKVITSGSADTQYF
j_gene: TRBJ2-3
d_gene: -
v_gene: TRBV21-1

CDR3aa: CSASTDEAFF
j_gene: TRBJ1-1
d_gene: -
v_gene: TRBV20-1

CDR3aa: CASDRDRTPGEQYF
j_gene: TRBJ2-7
d_gene: TRBD1
v_gene: TRBV2

CDR3aa: CSVELEGYNEQFF
j_gene: TRBJ2-1
d_gene: -
v_gene: TRBV29-1

CDR3aa: CASRGYYYEQYF
j_gene: TRBJ2-7
d_gene: -
v_gene: TRBV6-5

CDR3aa: CASSSRQGARTEAFF
j_gene: TRBJ1-1
d_gene: TRBD1
v_gene: TRBV11-3

CDR3aa: CASSDGTLVPEETQYF
j_gene: TRBJ2-5
d_gene: -
v_gene: TRBV6-4

CDR3aa: CASSEILAARETQYF
j_gene: TRBJ2-5
d_gene: -
v_gene: TRBV2

CDR3aa: CASRADTNTEAFF
j_gene: TRBJ1-1
d_gene: -
v_gene: TRBV2

CDR3aa: CASSLGQGGYGYTF
j_gene: TRBJ1-2
d_gene: TRBD1
v_gene: TRBV18

CDR3aa: CATSLGPSSYEQYF
j_gene: TRBJ2-7
d_gene: -
v_gene: TRBV25-1

CDR3aa: CASADGNNSPLHF
j_gene: TRBJ1-6
d_gene: -
v_gene: TRBV5-1

CDR3aa: CATTRGLGTEAFF
j_gene: TRBJ1-1
d_gene: -
v_gene: TRBV15

CDR3aa: CASSPMGNYEQYF
j_gene: TRBJ2-7
d_gene: -
v_gene: TRBV7-7

CDR3aa: CASSLGRGSYEQYF
j_gene: TRBJ2-7
d_gene: TRBD2
v_gene: TRBV7-6